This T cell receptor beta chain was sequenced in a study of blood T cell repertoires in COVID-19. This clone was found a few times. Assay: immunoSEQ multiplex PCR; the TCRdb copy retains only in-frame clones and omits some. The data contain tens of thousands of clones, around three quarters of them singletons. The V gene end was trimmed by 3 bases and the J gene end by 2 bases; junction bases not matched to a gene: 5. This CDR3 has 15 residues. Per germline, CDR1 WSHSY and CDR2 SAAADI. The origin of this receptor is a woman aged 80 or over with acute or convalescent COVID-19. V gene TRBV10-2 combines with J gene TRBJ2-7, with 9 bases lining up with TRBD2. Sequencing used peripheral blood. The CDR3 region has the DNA TGCGCCAGCAGTGAACCAGCGGGGGGAACCTACGAGCAGTACTTC. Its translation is CASSEPAGGTYEQYF.